The T cell receptor beta chain described here comes from a study of blood T cell repertoires in COVID-19. The germline V gene has CDR1 MNHNY and CDR2 SVGAGI (reference sequence). The J segment lost 5 bases and the V segment lost 5 bases, leaving 18 bases of the junction unmatched. This CDR3 spans 19 amino acids. Participants spanned ages roughly 18 to 90 years and resided in over 20 US areas. Participant-reported clinical history was the basis for cohort assignment. Authors' data handling: Amplifying reference gene primers gave estimates of nucleated cell counts. Sequencing used immunoSEQ multiplex PCR; TCRdb keeps in-frame clones, though not all of them. That table gives V, J and clone size, and the DNA gave D and trimming. This sample carries about 220,000 clones, roughly 80% of them seen once, and the ten largest clones take 1.3%.

The source is a woman in her thirties or forties with acute COVID-19. The chain couples TRBV6-6 to TRBJ1-2; 12 nucleotides match TRBD1. Sequenced material: PBMCs or T cells enriched from blood (not recorded which). The CDR3 DNA reads TGTGCCAGCAGTCCCGGGTACGGGACAGGGGGCTCTCTTTGGTATGGCTACACCTTC. Translating it yields CASSPGYGTGGSLWYGYTF.